Listed here are 9 T cell receptor beta chains from one sample, sequenced in a study of radiotherapy plus CTLA-4 blockade in lung cancer. Sequencing was performed with immunoSEQ multiplex PCR; in TCRdb, only in-frame clones are kept and a portion is missing. The sample yields tens of thousands of clones, roughly 86% seen once. The specimen was peripheral blood, collected from a patient treated with radiotherapy plus ipilimumab. Receptors originate from a human donor with non-small cell lung cancer that progressed on radiotherapy plus ipilimumab.

The gene calls are TRBV30 and TRBJ1-5; tentative D call: TRBD1 (6 bases). The CDR3 contains 13 residues. The V end lost 5 bases, the J end lost 6 bases, and 14 bases lay between the germline ends. Looked up from germline, CDR1 is GTSNPN and CDR2 is SVGIG (reference sequence). This CDR3 reads CAWGGQRGQPQHF. The CDR3 DNA is TGTGCCTGGGGGGGACAAAGGGGTCAGCCCCAGCATTTT.

The chain carries TRBV19 and TRBJ2-7; D may be TRBD1 (6 bases). Germline assignment: CDR1 LNHDA and CDR2 SQIVND (reference sequence). V lost 6 bases and J lost 6, with 18 bases in between. This CDR3 is 14 amino acids long. The CDR3 DNA reads as TGTGCCAGTAGAGGACAGCCGCAGGGGATCGAGCAGTACTTC. Protein sequence: CASRGQPQGIEQYF.

This rearrangement joins TRBV21-1 to TRBJ2-6. TRBV21-1 corresponds to a pseudogene. The CDR3 extends over 11 amino acids. CDR3: CARMGANVLTF. DNA of the CDR3: TGTGCCAGGATGGGGGCCAACGTCCTGACTTTC.

V usage is TRBV28 and J usage is TRBJ2-1; a possible D gene is TRBD1 (5 bases). The CDR3 length is 12 residues. CDR1 is MDHEN and CDR2 is SYDVKM in the germline V gene. Trimming removed 4 bases from V and 4 bases from J, with 5 bases in between. CDR3 DNA sequence: TGTGCCAGCAGTTACAGGTACAATGAGCAGTTCTTC. It yields the protein CASSYRYNEQFF.

The gene calls are TRBV2 and TRBJ1-4, with D maybe TRBD1 (5 bases). Per germline, CDR1 SNHLY and CDR2 FYNNEI. The CDR3 covers 14 residues. The V end was cut by 7 bases, the J end by 5 bases, with 14 bases between. CDR3 region: CASKVRDGNEKLFF. The CDR3 nucleotides read TGTGCCAGCAAAGTCCGGGACGGAAATGAAAAACTGTTTTTT.

The rearrangement uses TRBV19 and TRBJ1-2, with 7 nucleotides matching TRBD1. Germline V gives CDR1 LNHDA, CDR2 SQIVND (reference sequence). The CDR3 sequence is 15 residues long. V trimming: 6 bases; J trimming: 1 base; junction bases outside the gene matches: 8. The CDR3 spells CASRTLDRSNYGYTF. CDR3 nucleotide sequence: TGTGCCAGTAGAACCCTGGACAGGAGTAACTATGGCTACACCTTC.

This clone was counted between two and nine times. This chain uses TRBV29-1 with TRBJ2-5; TRBD2 agrees at 8 bases. Trimming at V came to 5 bases and at J to 7 bases, leaving 9 bases not matched to a gene. CDR1 and CDR2 (germline): SQVTM, ANQGSEA. This CDR3 has 13 residues. The CDR3 DNA follows: TGCAGCGTTCGGGGGGGCGGATCGACGACCCAGTACTTC. Encoded protein: CSVRGGGSTTQYF.

V gene TRBV11-2 combines with J gene TRBJ2-7, with D perhaps TRBD1 or TRBD2 (5 bases each). Trimming shortened V by 1 base and J by 3 bases, and 10 bases separated the two germline ends. The germline CDR1 and CDR2 sequences are SGHAT and FQNNGV. This CDR3 region has 14 residues. CDR3 sequence: CASSLVLGVYEQYF. The CDR3 DNA reads as TGTGCCAGCAGCTTAGTTCTGGGGGTCTACGAGCAGTACTTC.

This sequence joins TRBV20-1 and TRBJ2-3, with D tentatively TRBD2 (5 bases). Trimming stripped 5 bases from V and 8 bases from J, with 11 bases between. Germline values: CDR1 DFQATT, CDR2 SNEGSKA (reference sequence). The CDR3 covers 11 residues. CDR3 sequence: CSAPTSGTQYF. Written as DNA, the CDR3 is TGCAGTGCTCCTACAAGCGGTACGCAGTATTTT.